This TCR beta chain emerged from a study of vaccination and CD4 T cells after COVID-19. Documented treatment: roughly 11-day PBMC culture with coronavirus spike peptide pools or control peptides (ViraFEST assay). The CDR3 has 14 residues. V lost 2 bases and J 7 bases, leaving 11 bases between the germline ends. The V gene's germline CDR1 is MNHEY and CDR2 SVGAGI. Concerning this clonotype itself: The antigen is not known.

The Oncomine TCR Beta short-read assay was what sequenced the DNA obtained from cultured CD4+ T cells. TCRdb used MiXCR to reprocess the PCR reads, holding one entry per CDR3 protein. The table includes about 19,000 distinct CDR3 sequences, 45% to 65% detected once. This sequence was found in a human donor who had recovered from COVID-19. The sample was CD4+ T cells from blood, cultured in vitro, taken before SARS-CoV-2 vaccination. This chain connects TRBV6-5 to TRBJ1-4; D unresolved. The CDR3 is CASSYTRKVEKLFF. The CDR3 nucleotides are TGTGCCAGCAGTTACACCAGGAAGGTTGAAAAACTGTTTTTT.